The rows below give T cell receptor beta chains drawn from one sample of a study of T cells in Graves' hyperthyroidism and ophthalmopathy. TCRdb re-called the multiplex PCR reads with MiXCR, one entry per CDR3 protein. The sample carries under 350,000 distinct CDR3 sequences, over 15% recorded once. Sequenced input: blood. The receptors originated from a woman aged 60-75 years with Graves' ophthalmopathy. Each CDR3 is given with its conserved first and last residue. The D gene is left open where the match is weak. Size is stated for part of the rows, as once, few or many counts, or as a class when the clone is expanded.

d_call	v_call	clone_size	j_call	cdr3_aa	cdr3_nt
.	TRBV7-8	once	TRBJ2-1	CASSVSFGEQFF	TGTGCCAGCAGTGTCAGCTTCGGGGAGCAGTTCTTC
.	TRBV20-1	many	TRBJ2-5	CSAESRGQETQYF	TGCAGTGCTGAGAGTAGGGGACAAGAGACCCAGTACTTC
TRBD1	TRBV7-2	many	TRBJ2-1	CASSPTGARYNEQFF	TGTGCCAGCAGCCCTACAGGGGCCCGCTACAATGAGCAGTTCTTC
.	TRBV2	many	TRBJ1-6	CASSYRDSPLHF	TGTGCCAGCAGTTACAGGGATTCACCCCTCCACTTT
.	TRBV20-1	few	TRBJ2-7	CSVSRPTGFEEEQYF	TGCAGTGTTAGCCGACCCACAGGTTTCGAGGAGGAGCAGTACTTC
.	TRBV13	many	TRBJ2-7	CASSSGPGPSSYEQYF	TGTGCCAGCAGCTCAGGACCGGGACCGAGCTCCTACGAGCAGTACTTC
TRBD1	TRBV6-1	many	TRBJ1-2	CASRTRGQASAGYTF	TGTGCCAGCAGGACCCGGGGACAGGCCTCCGCTGGCTACACCTTC
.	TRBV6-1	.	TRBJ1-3	CATAGSLSGNTIYF	TGTGCCACCGCCGGGTCCCTCTCTGGAAACACCATATATTTT
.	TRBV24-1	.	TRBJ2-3	CATSDSNTDTQYF	TGTGCCACCAGTGACTCGAACACAGATACGCAGTATTTT
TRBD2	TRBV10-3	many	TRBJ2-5	CATRGELAMGETQYF	TGTGCCACCCGGGGGGAACTAGCGATGGGGGAGACCCAGTACTTC
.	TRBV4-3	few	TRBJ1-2	CASSQDPGVGVYTF	TGCGCCAGCAGCCAAGATCCGGGGGTCGGTGTTTACACCTTC
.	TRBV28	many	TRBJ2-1	CASSLDGRSEQFF	TGTGCCAGCAGTTTGGACGGGCGGAGTGAGCAGTTCTTC
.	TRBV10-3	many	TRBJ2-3	CAIAKTDTQYF	TGTGCCATTGCGAAGACGGATACGCAGTATTTT
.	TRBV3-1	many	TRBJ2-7	CASSQDGKMGGEQYF	TGTGCCAGCAGCCAAGATGGTAAAATGGGGGGCGAGCAGTACTTC
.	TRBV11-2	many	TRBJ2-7	CASRGRNYEQYF	TGTGCCAGCAGGGGCAGAAACTACGAGCAGTACTTC
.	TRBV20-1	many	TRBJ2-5	CSARLEGRRGTQYF	TGCAGTGCTAGACTTGAGGGCAGGAGGGGGACCCAGTACTTC
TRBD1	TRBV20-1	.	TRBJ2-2	CSASSGGPNTGELFF	TGCAGTGCGAGCTCAGGGGGACCCAACACCGGGGAGCTGTTTTTT
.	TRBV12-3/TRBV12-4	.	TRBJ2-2	CASSFLRAVGELFF	TGTGCCAGCAGTTTCTTGAGGGCGGTCGGGGAGCTGTTTTTT
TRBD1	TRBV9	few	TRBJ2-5	CASSGSPGQGGETQYF	TGTGCCAGCAGCGGTTCCCCGGGACAGGGGGGAGAGACCCAGTACTTC
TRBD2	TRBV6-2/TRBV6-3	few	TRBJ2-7	CASRPSSGSIYEQYF	TGTGCCAGCAGACCGAGTAGCGGGAGTATTTACGAGCAGTACTTC
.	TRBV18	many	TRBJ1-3	CASSPPSTRSSGNTIYF	TGTGCCAGCTCACCACCGTCCACCCGAAGCTCTGGAAACACCATATATTTT
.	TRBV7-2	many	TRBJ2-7	CASSPGSPIYEQYF	TGTGCCAGCAGCCCAGGGTCCCCGATCTACGAGCAGTACTTC
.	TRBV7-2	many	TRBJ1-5	CASSPSAGRGQPQHF	TGTGCCAGCAGCCCATCGGCAGGGCGCGGTCAGCCCCAGCATTTT
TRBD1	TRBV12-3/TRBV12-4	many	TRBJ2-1	CASSSGTGSSDEQFF	TGTGCCAGCAGTTCCGGGACAGGGAGTAGCGATGAGCAGTTCTTC
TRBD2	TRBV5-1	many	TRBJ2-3	CASSLGPLAGSTDTQYF	TGCGCCAGCAGCTTGGGCCCTCTAGCGGGAAGCACAGATACGCAGTATTTT
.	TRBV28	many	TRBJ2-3	CASSLKRAGTDTQYF	TGTGCCAGCAGTTTGAAGAGGGCCGGCACAGATACGCAGTATTTT
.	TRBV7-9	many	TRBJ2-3	CASSLASDYTQYF	TGTGCCAGCAGCTTAGCGTCTGATTATACGCAGTATTTT
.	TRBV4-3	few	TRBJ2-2	CASSQDLDGELFF	TGCGCCAGCAGCCAAGACCTCGACGGGGAGCTGTTTTTT
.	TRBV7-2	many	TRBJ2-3	CASSLLPTDTQYF	TGTGCCAGCAGCCTTTTACCGACAGATACGCAGTATTTT
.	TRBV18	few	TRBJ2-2	CASSPQGVAGELFF	TGTGCCAGCTCACCACAAGGGGTGGCCGGGGAGCTGTTTTTT
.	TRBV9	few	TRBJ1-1	CASSAEATEAFF	TGTGCCAGCAGCGCGGAAGCCACTGAAGCTTTCTTT
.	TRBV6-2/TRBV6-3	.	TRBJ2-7	CATTHGETYEQYF	TGTGCCACCACCCACGGGGAAACCTACGAGCAGTACTTC
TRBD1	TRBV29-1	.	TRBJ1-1	CSGYRDRGSAFF	TGCAGCGGTTACCGGGACAGGGGGAGCGCTTTCTTT
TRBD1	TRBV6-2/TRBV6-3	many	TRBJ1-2	CASSTGGEYGYTF	TGTGCCAGCAGTACAGGGGGAGAATATGGCTACACCTTC
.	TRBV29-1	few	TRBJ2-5	CSVEGARETQYF	TGCAGCGTTGAGGGGGCGCGAGAGACCCAGTACTTC
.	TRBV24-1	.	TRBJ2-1	CATSDYPYNEQFF	TGTGCCACCAGTGATTACCCATACAATGAGCAGTTCTTC
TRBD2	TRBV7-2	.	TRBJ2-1	CASSLERGGGYNEQFF	TGTGCCAGCAGCCTCGAGCGGGGGGGCGGATACAATGAGCAGTTCTTC
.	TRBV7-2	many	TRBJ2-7	CASSGRGADWYEQYF	TGTGCCAGCAGCGGCAGGGGCGCGGATTGGTACGAGCAGTACTTC
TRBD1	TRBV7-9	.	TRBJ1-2	CASSSLTGGLRNGYTF	TGTGCCAGCAGCTCCCTCACAGGGGGCCTCCGTAATGGCTACACCTTC
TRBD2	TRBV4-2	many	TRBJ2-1	CASSRNVAGVDEQFF	TGTGCCAGCAGCCGGAATGTAGCGGGAGTCGATGAGCAGTTCTTC
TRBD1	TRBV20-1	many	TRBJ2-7	CSASPWTGVDEQYF	TGCAGTGCTAGCCCCTGGACAGGAGTCGACGAGCAGTACTTC
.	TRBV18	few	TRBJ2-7	CASSPYNNYEQYF	TGTGCCAGCTCACCCTACAACAACTACGAGCAGTACTTC
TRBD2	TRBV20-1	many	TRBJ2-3	CSARIRLAGGLDTQYF	TGCAGTGCTAGGATAAGACTAGCGGGGGGGTTAGATACGCAGTATTTT
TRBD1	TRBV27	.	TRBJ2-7	CASRQLGTGPPYEQYF	TGTGCCAGCAGACAATTAGGGACAGGTCCCCCCTACGAGCAGTACTTC
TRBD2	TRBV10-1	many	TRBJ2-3	CASSASGGTTDTQYF	TGCGCCAGCAGTGCTAGCGGGGGAACGACAGATACGCAGTATTTT
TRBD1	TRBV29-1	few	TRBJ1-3	CSVKDRGNTIYF	TGCAGCGTCAAGGACAGGGGAAACACCATATATTTT
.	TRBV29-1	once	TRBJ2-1	CSVGLRGEQFF	TGCAGCGTTGGCCTAAGGGGTGAGCAGTTCTTC
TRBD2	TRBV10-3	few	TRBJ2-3	CAISGGTIKSTDTQYF	TGTGCCATCAGTGGGGGGACTATTAAATCCACAGATACGCAGTATTTT
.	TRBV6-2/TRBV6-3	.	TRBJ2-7	CASSPRGAGTTYEQYF	TGTGCCAGCAGCCCCCGGGGGGCGGGAACCACCTACGAGCAGTACTTC
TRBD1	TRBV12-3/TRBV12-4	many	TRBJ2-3	CASSLFFRQGALADTQYF	TGTGCCAGCAGTTTATTTTTTCGACAGGGGGCTTTGGCAGATACGCAGTATTTT
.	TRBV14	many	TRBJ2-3	CASSLGSQADTQYF	TGTGCCAGCAGCCTCGGTTCACAGGCAGATACGCAGTATTTT
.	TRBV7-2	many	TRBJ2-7	CASSAARGSTYEQYF	TGTGCCAGCAGCGCAGCCCGGGGCAGTACCTACGAGCAGTACTTC
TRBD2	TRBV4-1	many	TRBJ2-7	CASSQVYGSGGYEQYF	TGCGCCAGCAGCCAAGTGTACGGGAGCGGGGGCTACGAGCAGTACTTC
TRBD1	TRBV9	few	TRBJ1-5	CASSRTGDLYQPQHF	TGTGCCAGCAGCAGGACAGGGGATCTTTATCAGCCCCAGCATTTT
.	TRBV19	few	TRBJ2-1	CASSISPLAEQFF	TGTGCCAGTAGTATATCCCCCCTAGCGGAGCAGTTCTTC
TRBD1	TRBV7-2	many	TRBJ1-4	CASSLASQGGVKTEKLFF	TGTGCCAGCAGCTTAGCGTCGCAGGGGGGTGTGAAGACTGAAAAACTGTTTTTT
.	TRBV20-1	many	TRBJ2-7	CSAHRTAGSYEQYF	TGCAGTGCTCACCGGACGGCAGGCTCCTACGAGCAGTACTTC
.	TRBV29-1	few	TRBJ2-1	CSVVGNEQFF	TGCAGCGTTGTGGGCAATGAGCAGTTCTTC
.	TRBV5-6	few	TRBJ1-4	CASSTGTGNEKLFF	TGTGCCAGCAGCACCGGGACGGGGAATGAAAAACTGTTTTTT
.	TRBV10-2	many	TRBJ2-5	CASSEGGRETQYF	TGCGCCAGCAGTGAAGGGGGTCGGGAGACCCAGTACTTC